Following are 22 T cell receptor beta chains from one sample sequenced in a study of blood T cell repertoires in COVID-19. The table came from immunoSEQ multiplex PCR; TCRdb's copy has only in-frame clones and leaves some out. The table records around 240,000 clones, approximately 80% of them present only once. The sequencing input was peripheral blood. The receptors stem from a woman in her forties who had recovered from COVID-19.

This clone has only a few counts. The DNA for the CDR3 is TGTGCCAGCGCCCTGACAGGTATTGGGTATGGCTACACCTTC. Protein product: CASALTGIGYGYTF. The J gene is TRBJ1-2, the V gene TRBV9, with D perhaps matching TRBD1 (6 bases). Trimming pared 7 bases from V and 5 bases from J, leaving 18 bases between. The CDR3 sequence is 14 residues long. The germline gives CDR1 SGDLS, CDR2 YYNGEE.

The chain joins TRBV7-9 to TRBJ1-5; a possible D gene is TRBD1 (5 bases). Trimming pared 1 base from V and 6 bases from J, leaving 7 bases between. CDR1 is SEHNR and CDR2 is FQNEAQ in the germline V gene (reference sequence). The CDR3 is 13 residues long. Here the CDR3 reads CASSLVGGQPQHF. The CDR3 bases are TGTGCCAGCAGCTTAGTCGGGGGTCAGCCCCAGCATTTT.

V gene TRBV30 combines with J gene TRBJ2-4, with TRBD2 as a possible D gene (5 bases). Germline V gene sequence: CDR1 GTSNPN, CDR2 SVGIG (reference sequence). V dropped 1 base and J dropped 6 bases, with 16 bases sitting between them. The CDR3 totals 15 residues. CDR3 sequence reads: CAWSGRLGEGNIQYF. CDR3 DNA sequence: TGTGCCTGGAGTGGAAGATTAGGCGAGGGAAACATTCAGTACTTC.

The chain uses TRBV10-3 and TRBJ2-1; tentative D call: TRBD2 (5 bases). The CDR3 is 12 amino acids. The V end was cut by 10 bases, the J end by 6 bases, with 13 bases between. The germline V gene has CDR1 ENHRY and CDR2 SYGVKD. CDR3 DNA sequence: TGTGCCACCGACCCACGGGGCAATGAGCAGTTCTTC. Its translation: CATDPRGNEQFF.

The chain uses TRBV6-2 or TRBV6-3 and TRBJ2-7; 12 bases are a match to TRBD2. V dropped 5 bases and J dropped 1; count of bases not matched to a gene: 9. Per germline, CDR1 MNHEY and CDR2 SVGEGT. The CDR3 is made up of 17 amino acids. Here the CDR3 reads CASSPLTSGGRSYEQYF. CDR3 DNA sequence: TGTGCCAGCAGTCCACTGACTAGCGGGGGCCGTTCCTACGAGCAGTACTTC.

The chain's CDR3 is CAGGMAVNTEAFF. The CDR3 coding sequence is TGTGCCGGGGGGATGGCAGTTAACACTGAAGCTTTCTTT. The chain links TRBV2 to TRBJ1-1; TRBD1 is a possible D gene (5 bases). Germline V gives CDR1 SNHLY, CDR2 FYNNEI. The germline V and J ends were trimmed by 11 bases and 2 bases, with 15 bases remaining between them. This CDR3 has 13 amino acids.

This chain uses TRBV19 with TRBJ2-6; TRBD1 matches 12 bases. With V trimmed by 3 bases and J by 1 base, 4 bases remained unmatched. CDR1 and CDR2 from the germline V gene are LNHDA and SQIVND (reference sequence). This CDR3 is 18 amino acids long. In nucleotides, the CDR3 is TGTGCCAGTAGTATGGCGGGACAGGGGGCTTCTGGGGCCAACGTCCTGACTTTC. It specifies CASSMAGQGASGANVLTF.

J is TRBJ1-2 and V is TRBV29-1, with 7 bases identical to TRBD1. Germline V gives CDR1 SQVTM, CDR2 ANQGSEA. The length of the CDR3 is 14 residues. With 3 bases clipped from V and 4 bases from J, the junction kept 8 bases outside the gene matches. Written as DNA, the CDR3 is TGCAGCGTTGAGAACAGGGGTATCGGCTATGGCTACACCTTC. Translated: CSVENRGIGYGYTF.

This clone came up a few times. The chain employs TRBV5-1 and TRBJ2-2, with TRBD1 matching over 9 bases. CDR3 length equals 14 residues. Trimming at V came to 5 bases and at J to 6 bases, leaving 5 bases not matched to a gene. The germline CDR1 and CDR2 sequences are SGHRS and YFSETQ. The CDR3 here is CASSRTGVSGELFF. The CDR3 coding sequence is TGCGCCAGCAGTCGGACAGGGGTTTCCGGGGAGCTGTTTTTT.

The V call is TRBV29-1, the J call TRBJ2-4, with no clear D. This CDR3 is 14 amino acids long. V lost 4 bases and J lost 0, with 10 bases in between. The V gene's germline CDR1 is SQVTM and CDR2 ANQGSEA. The CDR3 reads CSVVTDLAKNIQYF. The CDR3 DNA sequence: TGCAGCGTTGTTACAGACCTAGCCAAAAACATTCAGTACTTC.

V gene TRBV9 combines with J gene TRBJ2-5; no firm D call. Germline V gives CDR1 SGDLS, CDR2 YYNGEE. V shed 0 bases and J shed 5 bases, with 20 bases lying between them. The CDR3 runs to 17 residues. DNA for the CDR3: TGTGCCAGCAGCGTAGGACCTGGGCTCGGAAGGATCGAGACCCAGTACTTC. Protein: CASSVGPGLGRIETQYF.

This rearrangement joins TRBV19 to TRBJ2-2, with 16 bases identical to TRBD2. The CDR3 is 17 residues long. V trimming: 7 bases; J trimming: 7 bases; junction bases outside the gene matches: 9. Germline V gene data show CDR1 as LNHDA and CDR2 as SQIVND (reference sequence). CDR3 sequence reads: CASTPGLAGGPNGELFF. CDR3 nucleotides: TGTGCCAGTACACCGGGACTAGCGGGGGGGCCGAACGGGGAGCTGTTTTTT.

This chain uses TRBV7-2 with TRBJ1-1, with no clear D. This CDR3 contains 12 residues. V was trimmed by 3 bases and J by 10 bases, leaving 12 bases between them. Germline CDR1 and CDR2: SGHTA and FQGNSA. As DNA, the CDR3 is TGTGCCAGCAGCTTTATGGAGAGGCGAGCTTTCTTT. The encoded protein is CASSFMERRAFF.

This chain joins TRBV6-6 and TRBJ2-3; the match to TRBD2 covers 11 bases. The germline V gene has CDR1 MNHNY and CDR2 SVGAGI (reference sequence). Trimming at V came to 6 bases and at J to 4 bases, leaving 9 bases not matched to a gene. The CDR3 consists of 16 residues. The CDR3 DNA reads as TGTGCCAGCAGAAGGGGACTAGCGGTGAACTCAGATACGCAGTATTTT. Translated, it gives CASRRGLAVNSDTQYF.

The chain recombines TRBV3-1 (or the pseudogene TRBV3-2) with TRBJ1-6, with D unclear. Trimming left V 5 bases short and J 8 bases short, with 7 bases between. The CDR3 has 12 residues. Germline CDR1 reads LGHDT; CDR2 reads YNNKEL (reference sequence). The CDR3 region has the DNA TGTGCCAGCAGCATCGGGGATTCACCCCTCCACTTT. Its translation is CASSIGDSPLHF.

This clone was counted once. The V call is TRBV30, the J call TRBJ1-1, with D unresolved. The CDR3 has 12 residues. Trimming cost V 1 base and J 5 bases, with 8 bases left between them. CDR1 GTSNPN and CDR2 SVGIG come from the germline V gene (reference sequence). Here the CDR3 reads CAWSETGTEAFF. The CDR3 nucleotides are TGTGCCTGGAGTGAGACCGGGACTGAAGCTTTCTTT.

The chain couples TRBV24-1 to TRBJ2-5; TRBD2 aligns across 7 bases. After removal of 2 bases from V and 1 base from J, the junction contained 9 bases not matched to a gene. CDR3 size: 17 residues. The germline CDR1 and CDR2 sequences are KGHDR and SFDVKD. The CDR3 spells CATSDWGKGEGQETQYF. The CDR3 bases are TGTGCCACCAGTGATTGGGGAAAAGGGGAGGGCCAAGAGACCCAGTACTTC.

The CDR3 spells CASSPGLASYEQYF. In nucleotides, the CDR3 is TGTGCCAGCAGCCCGGGACTAGCATCCTACGAGCAGTACTTC. The rearrangement links TRBV6-5 to TRBJ2-7; 9 nucleotides match TRBD2. CDR3 size: 14 residues. Germline assignment: CDR1 MNHEY and CDR2 SVGAGI. With 6 bases clipped from V and 1 base from J, the junction kept 4 bases outside the gene matches.

This chain uses TRBV6-5 with TRBJ2-5; 7 nucleotides align to TRBD2. Trimming removed 8 bases from V and 5 bases from J; junction bases left unmatched: 8. CDR3 length: 13 amino acids. The germline V gene encodes CDR1 MNHEY and CDR2 SVGAGI. The CDR3 bases are TGTGCCAGCTTGCCGGCGCGGGGGGAGACCCAGTACTTC. This translates into CASLPARGETQYF.

CDR3 residues: CASSYEPHRGEAYEQYF. The CDR3 DNA follows: TGTGCCAGCAGCTACGAGCCGCACAGGGGTGAGGCCTACGAGCAGTACTTC. The chain combines TRBV7-8 with TRBJ2-7; 7 bases align to TRBD1. Germline values: CDR1 SGHVS, CDR2 FQNEAQ. V gave up 4 bases and J gave up 2 bases; unmatched junction bases: 14. This CDR3 is 17 amino acids long.

This chain joins TRBV7-2 and TRBJ2-7, with a tentative D call TRBD1 (6 bases). This CDR3 is 15 amino acids long. CDR1 and CDR2 (germline): SGHTA, FQGNSA. The V gene lost 5 bases and the J gene lost 3 bases, with 17 bases spanning the gap. This chain's CDR3 is CASSVNGQTIYEQYF. The CDR3 DNA reads TGTGCCAGCAGCGTGAACGGACAGACAATCTACGAGCAGTACTTC.

The chain uses TRBV6-5 and TRBJ1-1, with 9 bases aligning to TRBD1. CDR1 and CDR2 from the germline V gene are MNHEY and SVGAGI. V shed 2 bases, J shed 13 bases, and the junction held 8 bases outside the gene matches. The CDR3 consists of 13 residues. CDR3 loop: CASSYGTGSVGFF. In nucleotides, the CDR3 is TGTGCCAGCAGTTACGGGACAGGGTCGGTTGGTTTCTTT.